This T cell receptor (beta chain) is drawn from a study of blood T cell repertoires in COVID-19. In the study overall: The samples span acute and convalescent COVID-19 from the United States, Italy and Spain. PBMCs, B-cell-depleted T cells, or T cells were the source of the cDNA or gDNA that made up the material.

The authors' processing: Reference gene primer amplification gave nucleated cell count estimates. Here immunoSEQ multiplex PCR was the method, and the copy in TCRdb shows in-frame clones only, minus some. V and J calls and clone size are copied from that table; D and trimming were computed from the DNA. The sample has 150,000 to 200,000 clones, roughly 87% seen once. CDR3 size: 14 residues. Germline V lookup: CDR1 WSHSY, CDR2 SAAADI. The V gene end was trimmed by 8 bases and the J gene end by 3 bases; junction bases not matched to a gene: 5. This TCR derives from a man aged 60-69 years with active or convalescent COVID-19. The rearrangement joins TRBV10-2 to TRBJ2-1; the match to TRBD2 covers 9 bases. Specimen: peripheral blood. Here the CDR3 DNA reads TGCGCCAGCCGAGCGGGGGGCATCTACAATGAGCAGTTCTTC. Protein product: CASRAGGIYNEQFF.